The entry that follows covers one T cell receptor beta chain sequence. As yet, its antigen is unknown. Germline V gene sequence: CDR1 SGHVS, CDR2 FNYEAQ. The CDR3 extends over 18 amino acids. Trimming removed 5 bases from V and 3 bases from J; junction bases left unmatched: 13. The data belong to a study of T cell repertoires in cytomegalovirus infection. TCRdb independently ran MiXCR on the reads; one entry per CDR3 protein. This sample yields 62,000 or so distinct CDR3 sequences, of which around 21% are seen a single time; roughly 73% belongs to the top ten. Points from the study as a whole: HLA-C-restricted, CMV-specific TCR beta clonotypes were dominant ex vivo.

The sequences come from CD8+ T cells from cultured PBMCs, collected from culture after CMV antigen stimulation. The gene calls are TRBV7-6 and TRBJ2-3; TRBD2 aligns across 11 bases. This TCR was recovered from a human donor in good health (CMV status not recorded). Some clones in this sample may be carry-over from other donors' samples. DNA for the CDR3: TGTGCCAGCAGCCAGCCGGGTCATAGCGGGAGGGGGACAGATACGCAGTATTTT. Translating it yields CASSQPGHSGRGTDTQYF.